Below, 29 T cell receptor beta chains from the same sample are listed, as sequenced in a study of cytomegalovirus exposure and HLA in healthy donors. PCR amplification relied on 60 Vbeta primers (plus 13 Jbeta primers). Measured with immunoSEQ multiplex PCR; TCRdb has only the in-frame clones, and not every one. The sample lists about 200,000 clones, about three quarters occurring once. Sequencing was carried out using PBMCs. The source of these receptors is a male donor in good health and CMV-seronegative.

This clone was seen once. CDR3 residues: CASSFRGAHRKEQYF. The CDR3 coding sequence is TGTGCCAGCAGCTTCCGGGGGGCCCACCGGAAGGAGCAGTACTTC. The gene calls are TRBV11-3 and TRBJ2-7; TRBD2 might be the D (7 bases). The germline V gene has CDR1 SGHNT and CDR2 YENEEA. The CDR3 covers 15 residues. Between the trimmed V and J ends, which lost 3 bases and 7 bases, there was a span of 19 bases.

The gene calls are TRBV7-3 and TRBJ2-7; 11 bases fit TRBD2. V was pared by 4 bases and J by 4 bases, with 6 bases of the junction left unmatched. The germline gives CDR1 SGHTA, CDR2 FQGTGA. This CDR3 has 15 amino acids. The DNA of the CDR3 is TGTGCCAGCAGCTCCGTAGCGGGGGGGCCGTACGAGCAGTACTTC. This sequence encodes CASSSVAGGPYEQYF.

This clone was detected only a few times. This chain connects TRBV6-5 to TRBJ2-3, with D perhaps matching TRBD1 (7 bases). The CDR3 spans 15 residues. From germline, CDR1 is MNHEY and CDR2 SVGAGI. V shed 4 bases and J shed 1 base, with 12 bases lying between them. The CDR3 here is CASSSQGTRTDTQYF. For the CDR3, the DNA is TGTGCCAGCAGTTCACAGGGGACTCGCACAGATACGCAGTATTTT.

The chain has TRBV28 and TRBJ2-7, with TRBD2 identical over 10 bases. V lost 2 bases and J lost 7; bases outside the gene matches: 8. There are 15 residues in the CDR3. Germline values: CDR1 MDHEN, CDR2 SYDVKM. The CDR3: CASSLELAGAGEQYF. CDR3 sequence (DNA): TGTGCCAGCAGTTTAGAGCTAGCGGGGGCAGGGGAGCAGTACTTC.

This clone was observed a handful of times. The CDR3 spells CASSDRDINQPQHF. CDR3 in DNA: TGTGCCAGCAGCGACCGGGACATCAATCAGCCCCAGCATTTT. The V call is TRBV9, the J call TRBJ1-5; TRBD1 is a possible D gene (6 bases). V dropped 3 bases and J dropped 3 bases, with 10 bases sitting between them. The germline V gene has CDR1 SGDLS and CDR2 YYNGEE. The CDR3 spans 14 residues.

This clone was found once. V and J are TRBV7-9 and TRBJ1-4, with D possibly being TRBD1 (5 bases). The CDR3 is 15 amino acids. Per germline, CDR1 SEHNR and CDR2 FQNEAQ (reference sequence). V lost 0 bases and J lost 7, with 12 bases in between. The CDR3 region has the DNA TGTGCCAGCAGCTTAGCAAAGGGCGGGGGTGAAAAACTGTTTTTT. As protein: CASSLAKGGGEKLFF.

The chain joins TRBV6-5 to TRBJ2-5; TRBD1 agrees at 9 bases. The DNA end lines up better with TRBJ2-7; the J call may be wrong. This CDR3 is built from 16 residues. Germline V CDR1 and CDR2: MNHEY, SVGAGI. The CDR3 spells CASSYREPGQGYEQYF. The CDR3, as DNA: TGTGCCAGCAGTTATCGGGAACCGGGACAGGGTTACGAGCAGTACTTC.

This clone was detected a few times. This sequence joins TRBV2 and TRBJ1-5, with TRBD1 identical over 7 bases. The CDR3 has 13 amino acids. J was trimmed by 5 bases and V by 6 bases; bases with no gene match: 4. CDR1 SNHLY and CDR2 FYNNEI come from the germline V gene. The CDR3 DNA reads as TGTGCCAGCAGGGGAACAGGGGATCAGCCCCAGCATTTT. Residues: CASRGTGDQPQHF.

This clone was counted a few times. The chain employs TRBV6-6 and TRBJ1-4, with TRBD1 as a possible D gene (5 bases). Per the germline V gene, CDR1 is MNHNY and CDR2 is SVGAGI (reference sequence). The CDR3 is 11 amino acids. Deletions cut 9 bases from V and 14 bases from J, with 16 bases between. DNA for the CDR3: TGTGCCAGTTCCTCCGGGGGGAAGCTGTTTTTT. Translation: CASSSGGKLFF.

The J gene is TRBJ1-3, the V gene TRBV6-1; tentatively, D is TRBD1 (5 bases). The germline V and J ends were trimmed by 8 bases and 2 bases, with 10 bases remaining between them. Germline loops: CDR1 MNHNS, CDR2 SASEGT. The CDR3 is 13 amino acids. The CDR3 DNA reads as TGTGCCAGCGGGGAACAGGCTGGAAACACCATATATTTT. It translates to CASGEQAGNTIYF.

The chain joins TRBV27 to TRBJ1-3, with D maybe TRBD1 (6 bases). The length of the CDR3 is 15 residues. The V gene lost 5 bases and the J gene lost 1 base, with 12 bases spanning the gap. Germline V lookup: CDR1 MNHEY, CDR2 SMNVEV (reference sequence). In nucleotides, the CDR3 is TGTGCCAGCAGTATCTATCAGGGGTCTGGAAACACCATATATTTT. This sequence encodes CASSIYQGSGNTIYF.

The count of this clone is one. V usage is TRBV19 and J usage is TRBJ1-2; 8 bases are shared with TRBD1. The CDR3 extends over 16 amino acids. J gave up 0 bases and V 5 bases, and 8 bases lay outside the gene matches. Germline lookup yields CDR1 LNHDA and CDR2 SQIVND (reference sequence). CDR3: CASSLGQGPTNYGYTF. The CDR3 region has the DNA TGTGCCAGTAGTCTCGGACAGGGACCGACTAACTATGGCTACACCTTC.

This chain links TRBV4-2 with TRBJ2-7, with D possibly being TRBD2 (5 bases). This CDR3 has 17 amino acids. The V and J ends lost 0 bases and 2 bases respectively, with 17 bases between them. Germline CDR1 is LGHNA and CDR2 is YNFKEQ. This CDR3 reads CASSQERVDLTAYEQYF. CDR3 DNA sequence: TGTGCCAGCAGCCAAGAAAGAGTGGACTTGACCGCCTACGAGCAGTACTTC.

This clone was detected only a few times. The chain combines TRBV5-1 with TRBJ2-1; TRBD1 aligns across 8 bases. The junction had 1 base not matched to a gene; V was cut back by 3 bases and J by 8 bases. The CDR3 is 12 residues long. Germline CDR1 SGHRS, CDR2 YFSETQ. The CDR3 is CASSWTGYEQFF. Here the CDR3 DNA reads TGCGCCAGCAGCTGGACAGGGTATGAGCAGTTCTTC. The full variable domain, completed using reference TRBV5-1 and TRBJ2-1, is KAGVTQTPRYLIKTRGQQVTLSCSPISGHRSVSWYQQTPGQGLQFLFEYFSETQRNKGNFPGRFSGRQFSNSRSEMNVSTLELGDSALYLCASSWTGYEQFFGPGTRLTVL.

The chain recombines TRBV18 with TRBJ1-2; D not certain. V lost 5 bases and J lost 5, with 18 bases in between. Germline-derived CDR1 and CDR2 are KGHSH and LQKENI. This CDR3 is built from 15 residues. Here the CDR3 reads CASSSRDPYGYGYTF. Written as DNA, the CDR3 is TGTGCCAGCTCATCGCGGGATCCCTACGGGTATGGCTACACCTTC.

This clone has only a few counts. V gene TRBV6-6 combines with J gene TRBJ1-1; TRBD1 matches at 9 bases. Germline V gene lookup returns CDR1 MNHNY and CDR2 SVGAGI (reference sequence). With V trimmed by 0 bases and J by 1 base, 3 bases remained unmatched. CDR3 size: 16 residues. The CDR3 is CASSYSPGQGNTEAFF. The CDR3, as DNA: TGTGCCAGCAGTTACTCGCCGGGACAGGGGAACACTGAAGCTTTCTTT.

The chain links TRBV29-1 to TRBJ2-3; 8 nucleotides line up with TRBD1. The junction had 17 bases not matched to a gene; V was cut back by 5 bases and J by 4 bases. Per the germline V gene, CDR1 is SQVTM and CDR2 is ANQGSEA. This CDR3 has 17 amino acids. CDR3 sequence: CSVSFGTGQEGSDTQYF. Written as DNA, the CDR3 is TGCAGCGTTTCCTTCGGGACAGGTCAGGAGGGATCAGATACGCAGTATTTT.

The CDR3 loop is CASSAGQGGTDTQYF. In DNA, the CDR3 is TGTGCCAGCAGTGCAGGACAGGGGGGTACAGATACGCAGTATTTT. V is TRBV6-4 and J is TRBJ2-3; 10 bases fit TRBD1. Germline loops: CDR1 MRHNA, CDR2 SNTAGT. J lost 3 bases, V lost 4 bases, and 4 bases had no gene match. The CDR3 covers 15 residues.

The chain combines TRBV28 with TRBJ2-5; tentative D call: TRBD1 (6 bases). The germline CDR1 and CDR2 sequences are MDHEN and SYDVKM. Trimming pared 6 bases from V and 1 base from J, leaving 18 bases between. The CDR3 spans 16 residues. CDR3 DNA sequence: TGTGCCAGCAGGGACAAAAAGACAGGAATCCAAGAGACCCAGTACTTC. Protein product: CASRDKKTGIQETQYF.

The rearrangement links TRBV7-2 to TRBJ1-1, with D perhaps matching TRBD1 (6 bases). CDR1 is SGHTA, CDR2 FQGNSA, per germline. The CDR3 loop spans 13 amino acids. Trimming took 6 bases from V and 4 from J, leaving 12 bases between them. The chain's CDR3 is CASSFGQSTEAFF. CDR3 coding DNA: TGTGCCAGCAGTTTCGGACAGAGCACTGAAGCTTTCTTT.

CDR3 protein: CASSIPPGTSGGQPQHF. The CDR3 DNA is TGTGCCAGTAGTATTCCACCCGGGACTTCGGGAGGTCAGCCCCAGCATTTT. The rearrangement joins TRBV19 to TRBJ1-5, with D possibly matching TRBD1 (5 bases). The CDR3 is 17 amino acids. CDR1 LNHDA and CDR2 SQIVND come from the germline V gene (reference sequence). Trimming removed 3 bases at V and 6 bases at J, with 21 bases between.

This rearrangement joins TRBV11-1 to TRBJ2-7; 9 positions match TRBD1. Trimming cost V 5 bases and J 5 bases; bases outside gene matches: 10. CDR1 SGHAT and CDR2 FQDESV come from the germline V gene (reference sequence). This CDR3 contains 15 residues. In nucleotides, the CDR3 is TGTGCCAGCAGCCCGGACAGGGGACAAAAGAACGAGCAGTACTTC. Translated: CASSPDRGQKNEQYF.

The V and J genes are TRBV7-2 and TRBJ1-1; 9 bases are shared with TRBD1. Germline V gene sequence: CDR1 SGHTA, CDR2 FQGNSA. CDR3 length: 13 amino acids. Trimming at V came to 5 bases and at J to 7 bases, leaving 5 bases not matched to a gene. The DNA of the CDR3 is TGTGCCAGCAGCCGGGACAGGGTTGTTGAAGCTTTCTTT. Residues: CASSRDRVVEAFF.

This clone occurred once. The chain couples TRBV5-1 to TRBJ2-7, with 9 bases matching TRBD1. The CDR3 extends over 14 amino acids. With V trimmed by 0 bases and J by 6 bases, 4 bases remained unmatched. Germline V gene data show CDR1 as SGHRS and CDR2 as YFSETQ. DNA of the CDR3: TGCGCCAGCAGCTTGGTGGACAGGGGAAGCGAGCAGTACTTC. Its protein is CASSLVDRGSEQYF.

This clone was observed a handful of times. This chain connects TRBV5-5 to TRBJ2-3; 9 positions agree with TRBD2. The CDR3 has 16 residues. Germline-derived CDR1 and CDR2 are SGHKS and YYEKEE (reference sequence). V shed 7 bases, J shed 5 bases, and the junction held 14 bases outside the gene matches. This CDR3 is CASAGGTNLRVDTQYF. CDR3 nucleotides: TGTGCCAGCGCGGGGGGGACCAACCTAAGGGTAGATACGCAGTATTTT.

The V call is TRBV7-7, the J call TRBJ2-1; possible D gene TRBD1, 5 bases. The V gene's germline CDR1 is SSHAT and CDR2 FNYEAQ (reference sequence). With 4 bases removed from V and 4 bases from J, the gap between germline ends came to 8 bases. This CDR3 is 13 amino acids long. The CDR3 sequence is CASSWTPYNEQFF. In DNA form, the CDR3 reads TGTGCCAGCAGCTGGACACCGTACAATGAGCAGTTCTTC.

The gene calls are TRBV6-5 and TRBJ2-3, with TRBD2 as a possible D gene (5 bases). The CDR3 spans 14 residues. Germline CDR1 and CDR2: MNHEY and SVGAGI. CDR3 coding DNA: TGTGCTACCCAGCCGGGGTTATGGACAGATACGCAGTATTTT. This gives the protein CATQPGLWTDTQYF.

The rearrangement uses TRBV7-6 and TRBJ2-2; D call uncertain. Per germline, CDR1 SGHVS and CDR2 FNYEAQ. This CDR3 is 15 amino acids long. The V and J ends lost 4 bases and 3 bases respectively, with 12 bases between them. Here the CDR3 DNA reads TGTGCCAGCAGCTGGTCGCAGGCAGACACCGGGGAGCTGTTTTTT. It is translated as CASSWSQADTGELFF.

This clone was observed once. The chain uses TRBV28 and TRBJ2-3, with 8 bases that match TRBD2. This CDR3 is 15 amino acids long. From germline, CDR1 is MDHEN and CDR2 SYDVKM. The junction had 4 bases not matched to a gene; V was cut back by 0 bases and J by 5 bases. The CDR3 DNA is TGTGCCAGCAGTTTATGGCGGGGGGTATTAGATACGCAGTATTTT. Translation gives CASSLWRGVLDTQYF.